The present TCR beta chain was sequenced within a study of Siglec-9 on CD8 T cells in melanoma. Whole-study findings and limits: Siglec-9 reportedly marks and regulates an effector memory CD8+ T-cell subset apparently accumulating in melanoma tumors.

This CDR3 has 13 amino acids. Germline V lookup: CDR1 MNHEY, CDR2 SMNVEV (reference sequence). Trimming cost V 6 bases and J 4 bases, with 12 bases left between them. This clone was seen a handful of times. Its matching antigen is unknown. Data came from immunoSEQ multiplex PCR; TCRdb stores just in-frame clones and leaves some out. Among more than 30,000 clones, around 82% were seen once, and the ten largest hold around 1.8%. The chain links TRBV27 to TRBJ1-1; D is possibly TRBD1 (6 bases). The TCR originated in a human donor in good health. The sample comprised Siglec-9- CD8+ T cells sorted from blood. CDR3 DNA sequence: TGTGCCAGCAGCCTTACAGGGTTCACTGAAGCTTTCTTT. It is translated as CASSLTGFTEAFF.